One sample yielded the 19 T cell receptor beta chains listed below, sequenced in a study of blood T cell repertoires in COVID-19. Produced via immunoSEQ multiplex PCR; TCRdb's table is partial and in-frame only. Among nearly 110,000 clones, 70% to 80% were seen once, and the ten largest hold roughly 6%. Material for sequencing was peripheral blood. The receptors shown here come from a man of 80 years or more with COVID-19, enrolled during active disease.

The V call is TRBV28, the J call TRBJ1-2; a weak D match, TRBD1 (5 bases). V dropped 6 bases and J dropped 8 bases, with 13 bases sitting between them. The CDR3 consists of 12 residues. Germline CDR1 and CDR2: MDHEN and SYDVKM. CDR3 sequence reads: CASSPQGIGYTF. The CDR3 DNA is TGTGCCAGCAGCCCTCAGGGAATAGGCTACACCTTC.

This clone turned up a few times. This rearrangement joins TRBV7-6 to TRBJ2-5, with 7 positions matching TRBD2. The CDR3 has 11 residues. CDR1 is SGHVS and CDR2 is FNYEAQ in the germline V gene. The junction had 0 bases not matched to a gene; V was cut back by 8 bases and J by 3 bases. DNA of the CDR3: TGTGCCAGCCGGGGGGAAGAGACCCAGTACTTC. Protein product: CASRGEETQYF.

This clone was seen just once. J is TRBJ2-7 and V is TRBV23-1; maybe TRBD1 (5 bases). TRBV23-1 is known as an ORF, though its function is uncertain. Trimming removed 2 bases at V and 12 bases at J, with 17 bases between. This CDR3 spans 13 amino acids. CDR3 protein: CASSQPFRVRVYF. The CDR3 DNA reads TGCGCCAGCAGTCAACCCTTCCGCGTCAGGGTGTACTTC.

The V call is TRBV29-1, the J call TRBJ1-2; D remains unclear. Looked up from germline, CDR1 is SQVTM and CDR2 is ANQGSEA. Trimming pared 4 bases from V and 4 bases from J, leaving 13 bases between. The CDR3 sequence is 13 residues long. The CDR3 DNA reads TGCAGCGTTGGTCGGGGTGAGGGCTATGGCTACACCTTC. Translation gives CSVGRGEGYGYTF. Full variable domain (outside the CDR3, taken from reference TRBV29-1 and TRBJ1-2): SAVISQKPSRDICQRGTSLTIQCQVDSQVTMMFWYRQQPGQSLTLIATANQGSEATYESGFVIDKFPISRPNLTFSTLTVSNMSPEDSSIYLCSVGRGEGYGYTFGSGTRLTVV.

The chain uses TRBV11-3 and TRBJ2-7; D might be TRBD2 (6 bases). Germline assignment: CDR1 SGHNT and CDR2 YENEEA. The CDR3 is made up of 13 amino acids. V was cut by 9 bases and J by 2 bases, with 14 bases left in between. The DNA of the CDR3 is TGTGCCAGTTCCATGGGGGAGGCCTACGAGCAGTACTTC. It translates to CASSMGEAYEQYF.

J is TRBJ2-7 and V is TRBV10-1; 10 positions match TRBD2. In germline, CDR1 is WNHNN, CDR2 SYGVQD (reference sequence). This CDR3 has 14 amino acids. V was pared by 11 bases and J by 1 base, with 8 bases of the junction left unmatched. CDR3 region: CASKRTSGSYEQYF. In nucleotides, the CDR3 is TGCGCCTCCAAAAGGACTAGCGGATCCTACGAGCAGTACTTC.

This chain links TRBV27 with TRBJ2-1; 9 bases agree with TRBD2. Germline V gene sequence: CDR1 MNHEY, CDR2 SMNVEV (reference sequence). The CDR3 sequence is 14 residues long. V shed 8 bases and J 2 bases; nucleotides not matched to a gene: 4. CDR3 in DNA: TGTGCCAGCGGACCTAGCGGGACCTACAATGAGCAGTTCTTC. Translation: CASGPSGTYNEQFF.

The J gene is TRBJ2-7, the V gene TRBV28, with a tentative D call TRBD2 (5 bases). The CDR3 is 13 residues long. The V end was cut by 6 bases, the J end by 3 bases, with 12 bases between. Per germline, CDR1 MDHEN and CDR2 SYDVKM. Here the CDR3 reads CASSEGRDYEQYF. CDR3 sequence (DNA): TGTGCCAGCAGCGAAGGACGGGACTACGAGCAGTACTTC.

Only a few counts were recorded for this clone. J is TRBJ1-5 and V is TRBV7-3; no reliable D call. Looked up from germline, CDR1 is SGHTA and CDR2 is FQGTGA. The CDR3 length is 15 residues. The V end was cut by 4 bases, the J end by 0 bases, with 10 bases between. For the CDR3, the DNA is TGTGCCAGCAGCTCCCCCCCAGGTAGCAATCAGCCCCAGCATTTT. Translating it yields CASSSPPGSNQPQHF.

This clone was seen a single time. The V and J genes are TRBV25-1 and TRBJ1-1; 7 nucleotides agree with TRBD1. Germline CDR1 and CDR2: MGHDK and SYGVNS. The CDR3 covers 14 residues. Trimming cost V 8 bases and J 2 bases; bases outside gene matches: 8. In DNA form, the CDR3 reads TGTGCCAGCGCGCACAGGGGAGGTAACACTGAAGCTTTCTTT. It yields the protein CASAHRGGNTEAFF.

Only one count was recorded for this clone. This chain joins TRBV7-9 and TRBJ2-7; D is undetermined. CDR1 is SEHNR and CDR2 is FQNEAQ in the germline V gene (reference sequence). V was clipped by 7 bases and J by 5 bases, with 9 bases between them. This CDR3 comprises 11 residues. The CDR3, as DNA: TGTGCCAGCACCCTCCGGGACGAGCAGTACTTC. The encoded protein is CASTLRDEQYF.

The chain joins TRBV28 to TRBJ2-7, with D possibly TRBD2 on 6 matching bases. Looked up from germline, CDR1 is MDHEN and CDR2 is SYDVKM. V shed 10 bases and J shed 4 bases, with 17 bases lying between them. The CDR3 is 13 residues long. For the CDR3, the DNA is TGTGCCACCACGCCGGGAGAGGTATACGAGCAGTACTTC. Its protein product is CATTPGEVYEQYF.

J is TRBJ2-1 and V is TRBV4-1; 11 bases map to TRBD2. This CDR3 is 17 amino acids long. Germline assignment: CDR1 MGHRA and CDR2 YSYEKL. The V segment lost 3 bases and the J segment 9 bases; nucleotides outside the gene matches: 13. CDR3 DNA sequence: TGCGCCAGCAGCCAGTCCCCGGTAGCGGGAGGGCCGAGTGAGCAGTTCTTC. Translation gives CASSQSPVAGGPSEQFF.

The gene calls are TRBV4-1 and TRBJ2-7, with D tentatively TRBD1 (5 bases). The CDR3 totals 13 residues. Germline-derived CDR1 and CDR2 are MGHRA and YSYEKL. Trimming took off 3 bases at V and 0 bases at J, with 6 bases between the two ends. The CDR3 nucleotides read TGCGCCAGCAGCCATGGGGCCTCCTACGAGCAGTACTTC. As protein: CASSHGASYEQYF.

V is TRBV5-1 and J is TRBJ1-2; D gene unclear. The germline gives CDR1 SGHRS, CDR2 YFSETQ. The CDR3 contains 11 residues. Trimming took 4 bases from V and 3 from J, leaving 4 bases between them. The CDR3 spells CASSPDYGYTF. The CDR3 DNA sequence: TGCGCCAGCAGCCCGGACTATGGCTACACCTTC. Together with reference TRBV5-1 and TRBJ1-2, the CDR3 gives the full variable domain: KAGVTQTPRYLIKTRGQQVTLSCSPISGHRSVSWYQQTPGQGLQFLFEYFSETQRNKGNFPGRFSGRQFSNSRSEMNVSTLELGDSALYLCASSPDYGYTFGSGTRLTVV.

V gene TRBV27 combines with J gene TRBJ2-2; no reliable D call. This CDR3 has 14 residues. CDR1 is MNHEY and CDR2 is SMNVEV in the germline V gene (reference sequence). V dropped 2 bases and J dropped 3 bases, with 7 bases sitting between them. CDR3 sequence: CASSLRLHTGELFF. In nucleotides, the CDR3 is TGTGCCAGCAGTTTACGACTTCACACCGGGGAGCTGTTTTTT.

V is TRBV30 and J is TRBJ2-7, with 10 bases that match TRBD2. The CDR3 spans 16 residues. Germline lookup yields CDR1 GTSNPN and CDR2 SVGIG (reference sequence). V was clipped by 3 bases and J by 9 bases; unmatched bases: 17. Here the CDR3 DNA reads TGTGCCTGGAGCGCTTTAACTAGCGGGACACTACGAGGGCAGTACTTC. It translates to CAWSALTSGTLRGQYF.

This clone was seen once. The V call is TRBV9, the J call TRBJ2-1; 8 nucleotides agree with TRBD2. V shed 4 bases, J shed 2 bases, and the junction held 5 bases outside the gene matches. The germline V gene encodes CDR1 SGDLS and CDR2 YYNGEE. The CDR3 runs 15 residues. The CDR3 DNA follows: TGTGCCAGCAGCTACGCGGGAGGTCCCTACAATGAGCAGTTCTTC. It specifies CASSYAGGPYNEQFF.

The chain employs TRBV2 and TRBJ1-3; tentative D call: TRBD1 (6 bases). The CDR3 totals 16 residues. Germline V gene sequence: CDR1 SNHLY, CDR2 FYNNEI. V shed 3 bases and J shed 1 base, with 13 bases lying between them. CDR3 amino acids: CASSDWGHISGNTIYF. The CDR3 DNA follows: TGTGCCAGCAGTGACTGGGGGCACATTTCTGGAAACACCATATATTTT.